What follows are 5 T cell receptor beta chains derived from one specimen sequenced in a study of T cell responses to AZD1222 COVID-19 vaccine. Generated by immunoSEQ multiplex PCR, the TCRdb table keeps only in-frame clones and is missing some. The sample holds about 120,000 clones, roughly 88% seen once. Sequencing used peripheral blood, obtained on day 0 of AZD1222 vaccination. The source of these receptors is an adult in good health.

As DNA, the CDR3 is TGTGCCAGCAGTGACCTGGGAAACACAGATACGCAGTATTTT. This codes for CASSDLGNTDTQYF. V gene TRBV6-4 combines with J gene TRBJ2-3; D call uncertain. The V end lost 2 bases, the J end lost 2 bases, and 8 bases lay between the germline ends. CDR3 size: 14 residues. Germline loops: CDR1 MRHNA, CDR2 SNTAGT.

This CDR3 is CASSRRQSYEQYF. The CDR3, as DNA: TGTGCCTCGAGCCGTCGGCAGAGCTACGAGCAGTACTTC. The V gene is TRBV24-1, the J gene TRBJ2-7; D is unclear. This CDR3 region has 13 residues. Per germline, CDR1 KGHDR and CDR2 SFDVKD. The ends were cut back, 12 bases at V and 3 bases at J, with 17 bases in the middle.

The chain has TRBV7-9 and TRBJ1-2; D not certain. Per the germline V gene, CDR1 is SEHNR and CDR2 is FQNEAQ (reference sequence). The V gene lost 4 bases and the J gene lost 4 bases, with 13 bases spanning the gap. The CDR3 covers 14 residues. The CDR3 nucleotides are TGTGCCAGCAGCTCCCTCGCCCTGGGCTATGGCTACACCTTC. This sequence encodes CASSSLALGYGYTF.

This clone was detected only once. J is TRBJ2-7 and V is TRBV7-9, with 8 bases that match TRBD2. The V segment lost 2 bases and the J segment 2 bases; nucleotides outside the gene matches: 5. The germline V gene encodes CDR1 SEHNR and CDR2 FQNEAQ (reference sequence). The CDR3 loop spans 15 amino acids. The CDR3: CASSLTGGATYEQYF. For the CDR3, the DNA is TGTGCCAGCAGCTTAACGGGGGGGGCCACCTACGAGCAGTACTTC.

V is TRBV27 and J is TRBJ2-7; 7 bases map to TRBD1. Germline values: CDR1 MNHEY, CDR2 SMNVEV (reference sequence). V lost 6 bases and J lost 2; bases outside the gene matches: 13. CDR3 length: 16 residues. The CDR3 DNA follows: TGTGCCAGCAGACCACTCAACAGGGGATCAACCTACGAGCAGTACTTC. This gives the protein CASRPLNRGSTYEQYF.